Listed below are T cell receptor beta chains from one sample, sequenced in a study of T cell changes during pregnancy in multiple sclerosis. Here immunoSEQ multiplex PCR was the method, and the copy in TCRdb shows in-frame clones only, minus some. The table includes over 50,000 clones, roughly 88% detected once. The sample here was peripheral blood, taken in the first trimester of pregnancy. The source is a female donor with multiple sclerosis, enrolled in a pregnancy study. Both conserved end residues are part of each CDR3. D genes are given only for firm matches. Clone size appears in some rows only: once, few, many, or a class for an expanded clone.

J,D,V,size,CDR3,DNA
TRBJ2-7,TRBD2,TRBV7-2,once,CASSPGGSMSHEQYF,TGTGCCAGCAGCCCGGGGGGGTCAATGTCCCACGAGCAGTACTTC
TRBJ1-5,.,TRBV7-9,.,CASSLGAGSNQPQHF,TGTGCCAGCAGCTTAGGGGCAGGGAGCAATCAGCCCCAGCATTTT
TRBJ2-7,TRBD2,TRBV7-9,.,CASSLLLAETYEQYF,TGTGCCAGCAGCTTGTTACTAGCGGAGACCTACGAGCAGTACTTC
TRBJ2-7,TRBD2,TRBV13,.,CASLSGSTYEQYF,TGTGCCAGCCTTAGCGGGAGCACCTACGAGCAGTACTTC
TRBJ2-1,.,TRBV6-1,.,CASSDWGLGLLQGEQFF,TGTGCCAGCAGTGATTGGGGACTTGGGTTACTCCAGGGTGAGCAGTTCTTC
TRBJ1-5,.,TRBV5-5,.,CASSSPDQPQHF,TGTGCCAGCAGCTCTCCAGATCAGCCCCAGCATTTT
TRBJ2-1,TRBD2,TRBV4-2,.,CASSQTSGDHNEQFF,TGTGCCAGCAGCCAGACTAGCGGAGACCACAATGAGCAGTTCTTC
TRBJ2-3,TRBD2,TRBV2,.,CASSEESSGSLADTQYF,TGTGCCAGCAGTGAAGAGTCTAGCGGGAGTCTAGCAGATACGCAGTATTTT
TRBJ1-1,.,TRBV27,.,CASSLSKGTLNTEAFF,TGTGCCAGCAGTTTATCGAAAGGGACATTGAACACTGAAGCTTTCTTT
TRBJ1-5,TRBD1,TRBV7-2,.,CASSLAIDRDQPQHF,TGTGCCAGCAGCTTAGCCATAGACAGGGATCAGCCCCAGCATTTT
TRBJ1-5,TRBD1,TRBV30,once,CAWSVRRQGGNQPQHF,TGTGCCTGGAGTGTACGGCGGCAGGGGGGCAATCAGCCCCAGCATTTT
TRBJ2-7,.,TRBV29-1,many,CSVLRGSVEQYF,TGCAGCGTTCTAAGGGGGTCAGTCGAGCAGTACTTC
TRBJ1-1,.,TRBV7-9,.,CASSRGGSGGNTEAFF,TGTGCCAGCAGCCGGGGGGGGTCAGGCGGGAACACTGAAGCTTTCTTT
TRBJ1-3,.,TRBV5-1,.,CASSLKPGNGNTIYF,TGCGCCAGCAGCTTGAAGCCGGGAAATGGAAACACCATATATTTT
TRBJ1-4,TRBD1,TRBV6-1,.,CASNRGNSNEKLFF,TGTGCCAGCAACAGGGGCAACTCTAATGAAAAACTGTTTTTT
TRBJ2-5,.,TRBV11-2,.,CASSGGPVSSAETQYF,TGTGCCAGCAGCGGAGGACCGGTCTCTTCAGCGGAGACCCAGTACTTC
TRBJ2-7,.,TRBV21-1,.,CASSKGLFGLAEFYEQYF,TGTGCCAGCAGCAAAGGCTTATTCGGACTAGCGGAGTTCTACGAGCAGTACTTC
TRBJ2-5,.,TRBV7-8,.,CASSPEATLALQTQYF,TGTGCCAGCAGCCCAGAGGCTACCTTAGCCCTGCAGACCCAGTACTTC
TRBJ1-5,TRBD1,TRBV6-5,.,CASSKTGDGQPQHF,TGTGCCAGCAGCAAGACAGGGGATGGTCAGCCCCAGCATTTT
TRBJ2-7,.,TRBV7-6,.,CASSLEVWRQTPYEQYF,TGTGCCAGCAGCTTAGAGGTGTGGCGGCAGACCCCCTACGAGCAGTACTTC
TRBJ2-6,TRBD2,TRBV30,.,CACSGSSSGANVLTF,TGTGCCTGTAGCGGGTCGAGCTCTGGGGCCAACGTCCTGACTTTC
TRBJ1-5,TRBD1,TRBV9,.,CASSEPGQGNYSNQPQHF,TGTGCCAGCAGCGAACCGGGACAGGGGAATTATAGCAATCAGCCCCAGCATTTT
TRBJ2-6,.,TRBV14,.,CASSRGQYLTKSGQRPDF,TGTGCCAGCAGCCGCGGGCAGTATCTGACAAAGTCGGGCCAACGTCCTGACTTC
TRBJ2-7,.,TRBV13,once,CASSLLAGLVHEQYF,TGTGCCAGCAGCTTACTGGCGGGGCTTGTCCACGAGCAGTACTTC
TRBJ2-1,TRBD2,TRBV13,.,CASSSYRTSGRWGGKFF,TGTGCCAGCAGCTCATATCGGACTAGCGGGCGATGGGGTGGGAAGTTCTTC
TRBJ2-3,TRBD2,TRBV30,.,CASLAGGDTQYF,TGTGCCTCTCTCGCGGGGGGGGATACGCAGTATTTT
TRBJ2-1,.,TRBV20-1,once,CSAPAGVEQFF,TGCAGTGCGCCCGCCGGGGTTGAGCAGTTCTTC
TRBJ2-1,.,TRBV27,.,CASSHDSLYNEQFF,TGTGCCAGCAGCCATGACAGCCTCTACAATGAGCAGTTCTTC
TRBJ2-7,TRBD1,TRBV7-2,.,CASSLAWTGGYEQYF,TGTGCCAGCAGCTTAGCCTGGACAGGGGGTTACGAGCAGTACTTC
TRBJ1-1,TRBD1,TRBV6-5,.,CASSSEGAPTNTEAFF,TGTGCCAGCAGTTCCGAGGGGGCGCCTACCAACACTGAAGCTTTCTTT
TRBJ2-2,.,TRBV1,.,CTSSTPPAGELFF,TGCACCAGCAGCACACCACCCGCCGGGGAGCTGTTTTTT
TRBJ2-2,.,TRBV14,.,CASSQALFRGNTGELFF,TGTGCCAGCAGCCAAGCCCTTTTCAGGGGGAACACCGGGGAGCTGTTTTTT
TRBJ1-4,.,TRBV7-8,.,CASSLAPDPSGEKLFF,TGTGCCAGCAGCTTAGCCCCGGACCCCTCGGGGGAAAAACTGTTTTTT
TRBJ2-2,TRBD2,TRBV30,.,CAWRTSGTVGELFF,TGTGCCTGGAGGACTAGCGGGACTGTCGGGGAGCTGTTTTTT